The 32 T cell receptor beta chains in this list originate from one sample, sequenced in a study of blood T cells in healthy people across ages. Primers used in a second PCR of roughly 6 to 11 cycles were a sample-barcoded 5' primer and a J-beta primer mix. One entry per CDR3 protein, called by TCRdb with MiXCR from the 5' RACE reads. The sample has roughly 1,100,000 distinct CDR3 sequences; under 30% are singletons. These data also formed part of another study, on T cells of mothers and their children.

The sequencing input was blood. The receptors originated from a girl aged 2 to 10 in good health.

The chain carries TRBV11-2 and TRBJ2-5; tentative D call: TRBD2 (6 bases). Germline CDR1 and CDR2: SGHAT and FQNNGV. Trimming stripped 5 bases from V and 1 base from J, with 17 bases between. The CDR3 is made up of 16 amino acids. As DNA, the CDR3 is TGTGCCAGCAGCCTTGGTAGCGGAAGTGTCCAAGAGACCCAGTACTTC. It translates to CASSLGSGSVQETQYF.

This sequence joins TRBV7-2 and TRBJ2-2; D gene uncertain. Trimming left V 0 bases short and J 3 bases short, with 8 bases between. CDR1 and CDR2 (germline): SGHTA, FQGNSA. CDR3 length: 15 residues. In nucleotides, the CDR3 is TGTGCCAGCAGCTTAGCGCACGATGACACCGGGGAGCTGTTTTTT. It yields the protein CASSLAHDDTGELFF.

The chain's CDR3 is CASSDVGFNQPQHF. CDR3 nucleotides: TGTGCCAGCAGTGATGTGGGGTTCAATCAGCCCCAGCATTTT. The V gene is TRBV25-1, the J gene TRBJ1-5; D not resolved. CDR3 length: 14 residues. Trimming left V 3 bases short and J 3 bases short, with 9 bases between. Germline CDR1 MGHDK, CDR2 SYGVNS.

This clonotype has just a few counts. This chain uses TRBV7-9 with TRBJ2-1; maybe TRBD2 (5 bases). V shed 10 bases and J shed 0 bases, with 16 bases lying between them. The germline V gene encodes CDR1 SEHNR and CDR2 FQNEAQ (reference sequence). This CDR3 has 15 residues. CDR3 region: CAIKGDFSSYNEQFF. The CDR3 DNA reads TGTGCCATAAAGGGAGACTTTAGCTCCTACAATGAGCAGTTCTTC.

This clonotype has more than one count but fewer than ten. The V and J genes are TRBV14 and TRBJ2-1; no reliable D call. The CDR3 is 12 amino acids. The germline V gene has CDR1 SGHDN and CDR2 FVKESK. V lost 1 base and J lost 8, with 6 bases in between. CDR3 residues: CASSQVWDEQFF. Written as DNA, the CDR3 is TGTGCCAGCAGCCAAGTTTGGGATGAGCAGTTCTTC.

This clonotype appeared once. This chain connects TRBV9 to TRBJ2-5; the D is unclear. Per germline, CDR1 SGDLS and CDR2 YYNGEE. This CDR3 has 14 residues. Trimming left V 7 bases short and J 3 bases short, with 16 bases between. CDR3 DNA: TGTGCCAGCGCAAAATCCGGGCCCGAAGAGACCCAGTACTTC. Residues: CASAKSGPEETQYF. Using reference TRBV9 and TRBJ2-5 for the parts outside the CDR3, the full variable domain is DSGVTQTPKHLITATGQRVTLRCSPRSGDLSVYWYQQSLDQGLQFLIQYYNGEERAKGNILERFSAQQFPDLHSELNLSSLELGDSALYFCASAKSGPEETQYFGPGTRLLVL.

The CDR3 DNA sequence: TGTGCCAGCAGCCCGACAAGCCCACAGTTCTTC. Encoded protein: CASSPTSPQFF. The chain has TRBV7-9 and TRBJ2-1; D remains ambiguous. The V end was cut by 5 bases, the J end by 13 bases, with 12 bases between. The length of the CDR3 is 11 residues. CDR1 is SEHNR, CDR2 FQNEAQ, per germline (reference sequence).

This clonotype has only a few counts. The rearrangement joins TRBV27 to TRBJ2-3; D is undetermined. The CDR3 length is 16 residues. Germline CDR1 and CDR2: MNHEY and SMNVEV (reference sequence). Trimming stripped 4 bases from V and 2 bases from J, with 16 bases between. Here the CDR3 DNA reads TGTGCCAGCAGTTCTGACCCTCGGTGGGTCACAGATACGCAGTATTTT. Its translation: CASSSDPRWVTDTQYF.

V gene TRBV11-2 combines with J gene TRBJ2-1; 14 bases fit TRBD2. Losses at the gene ends were 5 bases for V and 5 bases for J; bases not matched to a gene: 8. The CDR3 is 17 amino acids. In germline, CDR1 is SGHAT, CDR2 FQNNGV. As DNA, the CDR3 is TGTGCCAGCAGCGAATGGACTAGCGGGGGGCAGAACAATGAGCAGTTCTTC. Its translation: CASSEWTSGGQNNEQFF.

This clonotype was counted between two and nine times. The rearrangement links TRBV13 to TRBJ2-1; 8 bases are shared with TRBD2. J gave up 1 base and V 6 bases, and 8 bases lay outside the gene matches. Germline CDR1 is PRHDT and CDR2 is FYEKMQ (reference sequence). The CDR3 totals 16 residues. The chain's CDR3 is CASSPGGGLSYNEQFF. CDR3 coding DNA: TGTGCCAGCAGTCCGGGGGGGGGCTTATCCTACAATGAGCAGTTCTTC.

As regards this clonotype: The germline gene is not matched at one end of the junction; a read error may be the cause. The chain joins TRBV6-1 to TRBJ2-1; a possible D gene is TRBD2 (6 bases). The germline V gene has CDR1 MNHNS and CDR2 SASEGT. This CDR3 comprises 11 residues. The chain's CDR3 is CASSDRRARIF. CDR3 DNA sequence: TGTGCCAGCAGTGACCGGAGGGCTCGTATCTTC.

V and J are TRBV10-3 and TRBJ2-5; perhaps TRBD2 as D (7 bases). CDR3 length: 14 residues. In germline, CDR1 is ENHRY, CDR2 SYGVKD. Trimming removed 4 bases from V and 5 bases from J, with 14 bases in between. CDR3 DNA: TGTGCCATCAGTGGGGAGGGGGGGCGTGAGACCCAGTACTTC. This gives the protein CAISGEGGRETQYF.

This clonotype was observed a few times. The chain recombines TRBV6-1 with TRBJ2-3, with TRBD2 matching over 8 bases. There are 15 residues in the CDR3. V lost 3 bases to trimming and J lost 2 bases; unmatched junction nucleotides: 4. Germline-derived CDR1 and CDR2 are MNHNS and SASEGT. The CDR3 loop reads CASSEIAGTTDTQYF. CDR3 bases: TGTGCCAGCAGTGAGATAGCGGGGACCACAGATACGCAGTATTTT.

Only a few counts were recorded for this clonotype. The chain couples TRBV4-1 to TRBJ2-1, with D perhaps TRBD2 (6 bases). Trimming removed 4 bases from V and 8 bases from J, with 15 bases in between. The germline V gene has CDR1 MGHRA and CDR2 YSYEKL. The CDR3 covers 14 residues. CDR3 nucleotides: TGCGCCAGCAGCCCCCCTGGGGGGAGTTATGAGCAGTTCTTC. Protein sequence: CASSPPGGSYEQFF.

V gene TRBV6-6 combines with J gene TRBJ1-1, with TRBD1 matching 7 bases. V dropped 6 bases and J dropped 10; count of bases not matched to a gene: 11. The CDR3 extends over 13 amino acids. Germline V lookup: CDR1 MNHNY, CDR2 SVGAGI (reference sequence). The CDR3 DNA sequence: TGTGCCAGCAGGACAGGGATGCCGGACCCAGCTTTCTTT. Its protein is CASRTGMPDPAFF.

The V gene is TRBV20-1, the J gene TRBJ1-2, with D perhaps TRBD1 (5 bases). Trimming stripped 6 bases from V and 8 bases from J, with 16 bases between. CDR3 length: 12 amino acids. Per the germline V gene, CDR1 is DFQATT and CDR2 is SNEGSKA (reference sequence). DNA of the CDR3: TGCAGTGCACTTAGAGGGGCGGGAGGCTACACCTTC. Translating gives CSALRGAGGYTF.

The gene calls are TRBV29-1 and TRBJ2-5; 7 nucleotides match TRBD1. The CDR3 spans 17 residues. The germline V gene has CDR1 SQVTM and CDR2 ANQGSEA. The ends lost 7 bases at V and 0 bases at J; junction bases unmatched: 17. For the CDR3, the DNA is TGCAGCGCTACCGGGGCTGGGACAGACAAGTACCAAGAGACCCAGTACTTC. Translated: CSATGAGTDKYQETQYF.

The rearrangement joins TRBV20-1 to TRBJ2-7, with 8 bases identical to TRBD2. Trimming cost V 0 bases and J 5 bases; bases outside gene matches: 9. This CDR3 is built from 15 residues. Germline-derived CDR1 and CDR2 are DFQATT and SNEGSKA (reference sequence). CDR3 in amino acids: CSARDMTSVVDEQYF. In DNA, the CDR3 is TGCAGTGCTAGAGATATGACTAGCGTGGTCGACGAGCAGTACTTC.

The V and J genes are TRBV10-3 and TRBJ2-1, with D possibly matching TRBD1 (6 bases). CDR1 ENHRY and CDR2 SYGVKD come from the germline V gene. The CDR3 has 13 residues. V was clipped by 1 base and J by 6 bases, with 7 bases between them. CDR3 DNA: TGTGCCATCAGTGAGTACAGGGTCAATGAGCAGTTCTTC. Its protein product is CAISEYRVNEQFF.

This clonotype was found a few times. The V and J genes are TRBV9 and TRBJ2-3; unclear D gene. Germline V gene sequence: CDR1 SGDLS, CDR2 YYNGEE. Trimming pared 7 bases from V and 2 bases from J, leaving 8 bases between. There are 12 residues in the CDR3. DNA of the CDR3: TGTGCCAGCGGCGGTAACACAGATACGCAGTATTTT. It is translated as CASGGNTDTQYF.

This chain connects TRBV6-6 to TRBJ1-2, with D possibly matching TRBD1 (5 bases). The germline V gene has CDR1 MNHNY and CDR2 SVGAGI (reference sequence). V was pared by 2 bases and J by 0 bases, with 13 bases between. The CDR3 spans 16 residues. Here the CDR3 DNA reads TGTGCCAGCAGTTACGGGACGGCTGAATCTAACTATGGCTACACCTTC. Translated, it gives CASSYGTAESNYGYTF.

The chain joins TRBV21-1 to TRBJ2-3. TRBV21-1 is labeled a pseudogene. The CDR3 contains 19 residues. The DNA of the CDR3 is TGTGCCAGCAGCAAGGGTAGGAGATTCGGTCACAGCTCCACAGATACGCAGTATTTT. This codes for CASSKGRRFGHSSTDTQYF.

The chain uses TRBV7-2 and TRBJ2-3, with 7 bases aligning to TRBD1. The CDR3 consists of 14 residues. Germline V gene lookup returns CDR1 SGHTA and CDR2 FQGNSA. Trimming at V came to 5 bases and at J to 8 bases, leaving 10 bases not matched to a gene. CDR3 residues: CASSLYTGASTQYF. As DNA, the CDR3 is TGTGCCAGCAGCCTTTACACAGGGGCGAGTACGCAGTATTTT.

The J gene is TRBJ2-5, the V gene TRBV20-1; D is unclear. This CDR3 is built from 14 residues. The V end lost 6 bases, the J end lost 3 bases, and 17 bases lay between the germline ends. The germline gives CDR1 DFQATT, CDR2 SNEGSKA (reference sequence). The CDR3 reads CSARLTTGKETQYF. In nucleotides, the CDR3 is TGCAGTGCCCGCCTCACTACGGGCAAAGAGACCCAGTACTTC.

This clonotype was found a few times. The chain employs TRBV6-2 or TRBV6-3 and TRBJ2-2, with 11 bases lining up with TRBD2. Germline assignment: CDR1 MNHEY and CDR2 SVGEGT. The V and J ends lost 1 base and 3 bases, in that order; junction bases with no gene match: 10. The CDR3 contains 19 residues. The CDR3: CASSYFRLAGLTDTGELFF. The CDR3, as DNA: TGTGCCAGCAGTTACTTCCGACTAGCGGGATTAACGGACACCGGGGAGCTGTTTTTT.

This rearrangement joins TRBV27 to TRBJ2-7, with D uncertain. The last part of the DNA fits TRBJ2-5 better; the J call may be wrong. The CDR3 runs 13 residues. Germline V gene sequence: CDR1 MNHEY, CDR2 SMNVEV (reference sequence). The CDR3 nucleotides are TGTGCCAGCAGTTGGACCCACCAAGAGACCCAGTACTTC. It is translated as CASSWTHQETQYF.

The chain links TRBV28 to TRBJ2-5; TRBD1 matches at 8 bases. Germline lookup yields CDR1 MDHEN and CDR2 SYDVKM. The CDR3 sequence is 14 residues long. Trimming cost V 5 bases and J 3 bases; bases outside gene matches: 5. The DNA for the CDR3 is TGTGCCAGCAGTCCACAGACAGGGGAAGAGACCCAGTACTTC. Translation gives CASSPQTGEETQYF.

V gene TRBV6-2 or TRBV6-3 combines with J gene TRBJ2-2; D is perhaps TRBD1 (5 bases). Trimming shortened V by 5 bases and J by 7 bases, and 14 bases separated the two germline ends. The germline V gene has CDR1 MNHEY and CDR2 SVGEGT. This CDR3 comprises 14 residues. CDR3 in DNA: TGTGCCAGCAGTCCCCTGACAGTCGGCGGGGAGCTGTTTTTT. This translates into CASSPLTVGGELFF.

The chain combines TRBV5-1 with TRBJ1-4; no definite D call. The germline V gene has CDR1 SGHRS and CDR2 YFSETQ. V shed 4 bases and J shed 0 bases, with 13 bases lying between them. This CDR3 is built from 16 residues. The CDR3 reads CASSDKIAATNEKLFF. The CDR3 DNA follows: TGCGCCAGCAGCGATAAGATAGCCGCAACTAATGAAAAACTGTTTTTT. The whole variable domain, remainder taken from reference TRBV5-1 and TRBJ1-4, is KAGVTQTPRYLIKTRGQQVTLSCSPISGHRSVSWYQQTPGQGLQFLFEYFSETQRNKGNFPGRFSGRQFSNSRSEMNVSTLELGDSALYLCASSDKIAATNEKLFFGSGTQLSVL.

This chain uses TRBV20-1 with TRBJ2-5; unclear D gene. The J call may be in error: the DNA end matches TRBJ2-1 better. There are 14 residues in the CDR3. The V gene's germline CDR1 is DFQATT and CDR2 SNEGSKA (reference sequence). The CDR3 spells CSASDRRSSGEQFF. CDR3 DNA sequence: TGCAGTGCTAGTGATCGCAGGTCGTCCGGTGAGCAGTTCTTC.

This clonotype was detected a few times. The chain uses TRBV9 and TRBJ2-5, with D uncertain. The CDR3 is made up of 13 amino acids. Germline V gene sequence: CDR1 SGDLS, CDR2 YYNGEE. V lost 1 base and J lost 4, with 8 bases in between. The CDR3 nucleotides are TGTGCCAGCAGCGTATGGAGAGGAGAGACCCAGTACTTC. It is translated as CASSVWRGETQYF.

This clonotype was recorded a few times. The V gene is TRBV4-2, the J gene TRBJ1-1; D is ambiguous. Trimming cost V 5 bases and J 5 bases, with 12 bases left between them. Germline values: CDR1 LGHNA, CDR2 YNFKEQ. This CDR3 comprises 13 residues. The DNA for the CDR3 is TGTGCCAGCAGCATCGGGCAGACTACTGAAGCTTTCTTT. Its translation: CASSIGQTTEAFF.